Described below is a single T cell receptor (beta chain) sequence and its context. Antigen specificity is unknown. The sample belongs to a study of T cells in Graves' hyperthyroidism and ophthalmopathy. CDR1 is ENHRY and CDR2 is SYGVKD in the germline V gene. V lost 3 bases to trimming and J lost 4 bases, with 12 bases between them. The CDR3 length is 14 residues. Study results and caveats: Among thyroid clonotypes expanded above 0.001, most also appeared in blood.

RNA transcripts were the template for amplifying TCR beta CDR3 regions. RT-PCR in the first round (using the HTBI primer set) targeted the TCR CDR3. MiXCR, applied by TCRdb to the multiplex PCR reads, yields one record per CDR3 protein. This sample carries 450,000 to 700,000 distinct CDR3 sequences, 40% to 55% of them seen once, and the ten largest clones take over 15%. The chain links TRBV10-3 to TRBJ2-5; TRBD2 might be the D (5 bases). Sequenced: peripheral blood or thyroid tissue (not recorded which). The sequence was obtained from an adult woman with Graves' disease, either hyperthyroidism or ophthalmopathy (not recorded which). The CDR3 DNA follows: TGTGCCATCAGTGAACGGGGTTTGACAGAGACCCAGTACTTC. Translated, it gives CAISERGLTETQYF.